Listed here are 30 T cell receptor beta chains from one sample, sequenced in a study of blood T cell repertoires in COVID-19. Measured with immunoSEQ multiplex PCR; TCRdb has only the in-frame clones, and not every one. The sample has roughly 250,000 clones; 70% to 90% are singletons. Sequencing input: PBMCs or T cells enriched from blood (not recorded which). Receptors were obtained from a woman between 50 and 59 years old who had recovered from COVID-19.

DNA of the CDR3: TGTGCCAGCAGTACCCCAGCGCCCACTAGCACAGATACGCAGTATTTT. Its translation: CASSTPAPTSTDTQYF. The chain couples TRBV28 to TRBJ2-3; D unclear. CDR1 MDHEN and CDR2 SYDVKM come from the germline V gene. Trimming stripped 5 bases from V and 0 bases from J, with 15 bases between. This CDR3 has 16 residues. Filled out from reference TRBV28 and TRBJ2-3, the complete variable domain reads DVKVTQSSRYLVKRTGEKVFLECVQDMDHENMFWYRQDPGLGLRLIYFSYDVKMKEKGDIPEGYSVSREKKERFSLILESASTNQTSMYLCASSTPAPTSTDTQYFGPGTRLTVL.

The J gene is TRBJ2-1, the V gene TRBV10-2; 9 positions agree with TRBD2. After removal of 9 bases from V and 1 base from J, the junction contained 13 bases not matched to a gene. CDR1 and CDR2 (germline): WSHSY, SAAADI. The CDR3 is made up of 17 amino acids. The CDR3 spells CASKGAGGITSYNEQFF. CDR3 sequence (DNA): TGCGCCAGTAAGGGAGCGGGAGGCATAACTTCCTACAATGAGCAGTTCTTC.

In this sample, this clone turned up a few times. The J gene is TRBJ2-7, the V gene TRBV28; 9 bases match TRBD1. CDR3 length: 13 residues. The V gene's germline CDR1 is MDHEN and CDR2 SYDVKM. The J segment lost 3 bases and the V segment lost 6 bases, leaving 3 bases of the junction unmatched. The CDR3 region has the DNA TGTGCCAGCAGCACAGGGGGCGGCTACGAGCAGTACTTC. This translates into CASSTGGGYEQYF.

This chain's CDR3 is CASSLGQGNSPLHF. CDR3 bases: TGTGCCAGCAGCTTAGGACAGGGAAATTCACCCCTCCACTTT. V gene TRBV3-1 (or the pseudogene TRBV3-2) combines with J gene TRBJ1-6, with TRBD1 identical over 8 bases. The CDR3 has 14 residues. Trimming cost V 5 bases and J 7 bases; bases outside gene matches: 4. Per the germline V gene, CDR1 is LGHDT and CDR2 is YNNKEL (reference sequence).

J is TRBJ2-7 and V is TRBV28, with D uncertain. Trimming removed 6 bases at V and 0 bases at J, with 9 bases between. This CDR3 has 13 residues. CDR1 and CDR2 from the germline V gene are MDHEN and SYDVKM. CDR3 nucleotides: TGTGCCAGCAGAACGAGATACTCCTACGAGCAGTACTTC. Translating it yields CASRTRYSYEQYF.

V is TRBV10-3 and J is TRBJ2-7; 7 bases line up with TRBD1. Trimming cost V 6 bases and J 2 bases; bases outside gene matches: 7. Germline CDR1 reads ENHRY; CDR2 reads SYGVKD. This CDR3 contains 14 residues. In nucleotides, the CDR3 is TGTGCCATCAGAGGACAGGCCGCAACCTACGAGCAGTACTTC. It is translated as CAIRGQAATYEQYF.

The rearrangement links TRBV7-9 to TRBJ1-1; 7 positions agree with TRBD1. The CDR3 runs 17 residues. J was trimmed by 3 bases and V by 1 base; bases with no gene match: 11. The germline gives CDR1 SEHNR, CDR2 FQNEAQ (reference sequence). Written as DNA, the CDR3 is TGTGCCAGCAGCTTAGGGGCCCTAGGGGGCCTTGACACTGAAGCTTTCTTT. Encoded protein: CASSLGALGGLDTEAFF.

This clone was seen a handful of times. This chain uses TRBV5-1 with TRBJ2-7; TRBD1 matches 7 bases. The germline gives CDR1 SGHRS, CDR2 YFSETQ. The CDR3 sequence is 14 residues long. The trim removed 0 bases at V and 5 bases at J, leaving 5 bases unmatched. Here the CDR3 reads CASSLGSTGNEQYF. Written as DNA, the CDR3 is TGCGCCAGCAGCTTGGGATCGACAGGGAACGAGCAGTACTTC.

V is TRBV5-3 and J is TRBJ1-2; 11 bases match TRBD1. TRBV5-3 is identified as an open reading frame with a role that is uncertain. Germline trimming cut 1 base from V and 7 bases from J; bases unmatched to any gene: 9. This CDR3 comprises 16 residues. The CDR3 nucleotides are TGTGCCAGAAGCTTGCCGTGGGACAGGGGGTTGCTTGGCTACACCTTC. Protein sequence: CARSLPWDRGLLGYTF.

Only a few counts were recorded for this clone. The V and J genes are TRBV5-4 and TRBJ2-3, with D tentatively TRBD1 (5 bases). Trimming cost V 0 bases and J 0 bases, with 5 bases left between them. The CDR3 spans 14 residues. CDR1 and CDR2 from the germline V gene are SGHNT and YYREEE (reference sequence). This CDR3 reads CASSLGQSTDTQYF. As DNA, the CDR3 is TGTGCCAGCAGCTTGGGACAGAGCACAGATACGCAGTATTTT.

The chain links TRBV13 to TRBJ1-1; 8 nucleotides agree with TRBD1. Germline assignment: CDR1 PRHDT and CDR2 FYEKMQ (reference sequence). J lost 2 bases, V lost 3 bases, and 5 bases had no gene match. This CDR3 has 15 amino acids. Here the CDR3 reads CASSFPTGDNTEAFF. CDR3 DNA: TGTGCCAGCAGCTTCCCGACAGGGGATAACACTGAAGCTTTCTTT.

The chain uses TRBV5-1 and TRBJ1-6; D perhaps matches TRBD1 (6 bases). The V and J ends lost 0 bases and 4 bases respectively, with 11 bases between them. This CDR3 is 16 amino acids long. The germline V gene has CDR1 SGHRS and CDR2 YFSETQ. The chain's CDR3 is CASSLVGTSYNSPLHF. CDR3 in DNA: TGCGCCAGCAGCTTGGTAGGGACATCTTATAATTCACCCCTCCACTTT.

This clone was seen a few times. DNA for the CDR3: TGTGCCGTCCGATCAGGGGGCCATGAGCAGTTCTTC. Translating it yields CAVRSGGHEQFF. The chain has TRBV11-2 and TRBJ2-1; 8 nucleotides match TRBD1. CDR3 length equals 12 residues. The V segment lost 11 bases and the J segment 8 bases; nucleotides outside the gene matches: 8. The V gene's germline CDR1 is SGHAT and CDR2 FQNNGV.

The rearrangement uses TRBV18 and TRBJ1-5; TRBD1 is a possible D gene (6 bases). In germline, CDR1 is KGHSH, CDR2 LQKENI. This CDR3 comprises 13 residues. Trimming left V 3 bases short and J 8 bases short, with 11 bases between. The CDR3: CASSPGGLEPQHF. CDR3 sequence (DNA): TGTGCCAGCTCACCGGGGGGGCTGGAGCCCCAGCATTTT.

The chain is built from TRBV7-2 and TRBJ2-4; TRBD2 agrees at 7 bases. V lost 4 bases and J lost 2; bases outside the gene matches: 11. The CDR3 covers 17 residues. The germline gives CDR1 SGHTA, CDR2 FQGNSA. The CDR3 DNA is TGTGCCAGCAGCTCCGGCGGGGGAACGTCCACCAAAAACATTCAGTACTTC. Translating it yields CASSSGGGTSTKNIQYF.

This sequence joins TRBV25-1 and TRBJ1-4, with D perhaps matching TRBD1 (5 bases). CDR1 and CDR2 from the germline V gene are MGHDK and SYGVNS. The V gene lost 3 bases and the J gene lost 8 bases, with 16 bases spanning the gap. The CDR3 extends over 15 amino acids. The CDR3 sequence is CASSDRGAGYEKLFF. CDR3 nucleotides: TGTGCCAGCAGTGACCGCGGGGCTGGATACGAAAAACTGTTTTTT.

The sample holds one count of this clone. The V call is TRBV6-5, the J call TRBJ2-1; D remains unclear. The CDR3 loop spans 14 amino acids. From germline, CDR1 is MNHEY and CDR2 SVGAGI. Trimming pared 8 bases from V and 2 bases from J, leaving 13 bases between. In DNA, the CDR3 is TGTGCCAGCGTTGACCACTACGCCTACAATGAGCAGTTCTTC. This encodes CASVDHYAYNEQFF.

In DNA form, the CDR3 reads TGTGCCAGCAGTCTCGCCCCGAATCCAGGGGCGGACGAAAAACTGTTTTTT. The encoded protein is CASSLAPNPGADEKLFF. The chain has TRBV27 and TRBJ1-4; maybe TRBD1 (6 bases). Deletions cut 5 bases from V and 8 bases from J, with 24 bases between. The CDR3 spans 17 residues. Germline V lookup: CDR1 MNHEY, CDR2 SMNVEV (reference sequence). The whole variable domain, remainder taken from reference TRBV27 and TRBJ1-4, is EAQVTQNPRYLITVTGKKLTVTCSQNMNHEYMSWYRQDPGLGLRQIYYSMNVEVTDKGDVPEGYKVSRKEKRNFPLILESPSPNQTSLYFCASSLAPNPGADEKLFFGSGTQLSVL.

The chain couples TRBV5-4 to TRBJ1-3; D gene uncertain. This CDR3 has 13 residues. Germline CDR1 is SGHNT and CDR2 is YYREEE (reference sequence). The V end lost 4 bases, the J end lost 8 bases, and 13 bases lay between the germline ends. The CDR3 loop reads CASSPGSGDTIYF. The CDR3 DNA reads TGTGCCAGCAGCCCGGGGAGTGGCGACACCATATATTTT.

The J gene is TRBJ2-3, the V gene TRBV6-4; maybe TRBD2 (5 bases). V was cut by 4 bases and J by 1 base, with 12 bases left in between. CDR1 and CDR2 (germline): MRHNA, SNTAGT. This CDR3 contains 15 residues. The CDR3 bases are TGTGCCAGCAGTGCCGAGGGTCGGGGCACAGATACGCAGTATTTT. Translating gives CASSAEGRGTDTQYF.

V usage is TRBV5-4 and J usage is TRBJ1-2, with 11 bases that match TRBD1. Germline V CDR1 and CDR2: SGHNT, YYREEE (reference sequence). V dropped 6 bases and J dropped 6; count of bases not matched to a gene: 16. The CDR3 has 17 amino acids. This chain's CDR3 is CASTRGGQGVVRDGYTF. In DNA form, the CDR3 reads TGTGCCAGCACCCGGGGGGGACAGGGGGTCGTACGGGATGGCTACACCTTC.

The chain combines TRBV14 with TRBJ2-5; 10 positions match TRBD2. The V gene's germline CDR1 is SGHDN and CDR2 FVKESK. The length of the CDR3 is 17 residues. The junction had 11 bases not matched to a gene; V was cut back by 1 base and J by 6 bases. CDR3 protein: CASSQVRASGSLKTQYF. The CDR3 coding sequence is TGTGCCAGCAGCCAAGTGAGGGCTAGCGGGAGCTTGAAGACCCAGTACTTC.

CDR3 residues: CASSMDRGQYNYGYTF. In DNA, the CDR3 is TGTGCCAGTAGTATGGACAGGGGGCAGTATAACTATGGCTACACCTTC. The chain combines TRBV19 with TRBJ1-2, with 11 bases identical to TRBD1. V was clipped by 3 bases and J by 1 base; unmatched bases: 4. The CDR3 is 16 residues long. Germline V lookup: CDR1 LNHDA, CDR2 SQIVND (reference sequence).

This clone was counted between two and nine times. CDR3 coding DNA: TGTGCCAGCAACCCTAGCGGGAAGTTCACAGATACGCAGTATTTT. It codes for CASNPSGKFTDTQYF. The chain joins TRBV9 to TRBJ2-3; TRBD2 aligns across 9 bases. V shed 6 bases and J 2 bases; nucleotides not matched to a gene: 7. Looked up from germline, CDR1 is SGDLS and CDR2 is YYNGEE. This CDR3 comprises 15 residues.

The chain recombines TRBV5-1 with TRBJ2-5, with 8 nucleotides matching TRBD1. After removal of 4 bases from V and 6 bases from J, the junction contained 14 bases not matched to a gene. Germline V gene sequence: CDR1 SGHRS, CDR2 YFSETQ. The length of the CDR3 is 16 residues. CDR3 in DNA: TGCGCCAGCAGCCCGGGACAGGCCATAGGATATCAGACCCAGTACTTC. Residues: CASSPGQAIGYQTQYF.

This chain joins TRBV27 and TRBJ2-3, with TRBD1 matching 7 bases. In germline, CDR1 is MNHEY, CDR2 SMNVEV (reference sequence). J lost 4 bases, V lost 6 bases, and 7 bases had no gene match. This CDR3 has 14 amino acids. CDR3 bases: TGTGCCAGCAGACACAGGGGATACGCAGATACGCAGTATTTT. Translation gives CASRHRGYADTQYF.

The DNA of the CDR3 is TGTGCCAGCGCCCTTCTCACATCAGGGGCAGATACGCAGTATTTT. Residues: CASALLTSGADTQYF. The chain couples TRBV2 to TRBJ2-3, with D possibly being TRBD1 (6 bases). Trimming removed 8 bases at V and 4 bases at J, with 19 bases between. The CDR3 is made up of 15 amino acids. Germline V lookup: CDR1 SNHLY, CDR2 FYNNEI.

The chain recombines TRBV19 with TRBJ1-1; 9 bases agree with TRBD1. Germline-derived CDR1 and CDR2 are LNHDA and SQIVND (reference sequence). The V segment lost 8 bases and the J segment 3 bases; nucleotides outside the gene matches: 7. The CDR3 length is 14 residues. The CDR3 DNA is TGTGCCAGTGCCTACAGGGGGCATCACACTGAAGCTTTCTTT. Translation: CASAYRGHHTEAFF.

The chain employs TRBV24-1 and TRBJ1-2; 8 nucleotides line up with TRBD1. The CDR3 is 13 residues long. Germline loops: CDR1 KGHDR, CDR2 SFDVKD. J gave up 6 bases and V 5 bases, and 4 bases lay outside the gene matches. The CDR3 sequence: CATSGRGHNGYTF. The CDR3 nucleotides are TGTGCCACCAGTGGCAGGGGGCACAATGGCTACACCTTC.

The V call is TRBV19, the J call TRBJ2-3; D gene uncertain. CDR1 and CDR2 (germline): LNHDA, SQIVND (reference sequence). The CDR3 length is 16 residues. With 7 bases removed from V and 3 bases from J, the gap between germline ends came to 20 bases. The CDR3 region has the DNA TGTGCCAGTACTCCCCGAATTCCCTCGCGTACAGATACGCAGTATTTT. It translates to CASTPRIPSRTDTQYF.